The 32 T cell receptor beta chains presented below share a single source sample, sequenced in a study of CD4 T cells in relation to SARS-CoV-2 and coronaviruses. These receptors have no known antigen. The unexposed donors gave CD4+ T cells in 2011-2018, prior to COVID-19. CD4+ T cells were isolated from the cells after about nine days of culture. TCRdb keeps only in-frame clones here, not all; method: immunoSEQ multiplex PCR. In the table there are around 25,000 clones, 76% of which are singletons. The sample comprised CD4+ T cells from PBMCs, cultured in vitro. The receptors here all came from a human donor in good health.

This chain links TRBV7-3 with TRBJ2-7; D call uncertain. V was cut by 2 bases and J by 0 bases, with 8 bases left in between. Per the germline V gene, CDR1 is SGHTA and CDR2 is FQGTGA. The CDR3 sequence is 14 residues long. The CDR3: CASSLDSSSYEQYF. In nucleotides, the CDR3 is TGTGCCAGCAGCTTAGACTCCTCCTCCTACGAGCAGTACTTC.

CDR3 in amino acids: CASTRGGSYSGELFF. The CDR3 coding sequence is TGTGCCAGTACGCGGGGCGGTAGTTATTCCGGGGAGCTGTTTTTT. The chain uses TRBV19 and TRBJ2-2, with D possibly matching TRBD2 (6 bases). The CDR3 spans 15 residues. The V gene's germline CDR1 is LNHDA and CDR2 SQIVND (reference sequence). V was pared by 7 bases and J by 6 bases, with 18 bases between.

The chain couples TRBV9 to TRBJ2-3; D is perhaps TRBD1 (7 bases). Germline lookup yields CDR1 SGDLS and CDR2 YYNGEE. Trimming removed 3 bases from V and 1 base from J, with 12 bases in between. The CDR3 is 15 amino acids. CDR3 sequence reads: CASSAGGGGTDTQYF. CDR3 DNA sequence: TGTGCCAGCAGCGCAGGAGGGGGCGGCACAGATACGCAGTATTTT.

V and J are TRBV7-3 and TRBJ1-1; D is undetermined. Germline lookup yields CDR1 SGHTA and CDR2 FQGTGA. V lost 5 bases and J 7 bases, leaving 14 bases between the germline ends. CDR3 length: 13 residues. The CDR3 DNA reads TGTGCCAGCAGCGTAGACCCCTCCGGTGAAGCTTTCTTT. Translating it yields CASSVDPSGEAFF.

This clone has only one observation. The rearrangement uses TRBV9 and TRBJ2-1; maybe TRBD2 (7 bases). Deletions cut 1 base from V and 5 bases from J, with 16 bases between. The CDR3 contains 16 residues. CDR1 is SGDLS and CDR2 is YYNGEE in the germline V gene. The CDR3 protein is CASSVRGGESHNEQFF. Written as DNA, the CDR3 is TGTGCCAGCAGCGTAAGGGGGGGAGAATCACACAATGAGCAGTTCTTC.

This CDR3 reads CASAPLTGSEGYTF. CDR3 nucleotides: TGTGCCAGCGCCCCCCTGACAGGGTCGGAGGGCTACACCTTC. This sequence joins TRBV27 and TRBJ1-2, with 7 bases matching TRBD1. Germline-derived CDR1 and CDR2 are MNHEY and SMNVEV (reference sequence). The CDR3 has 14 amino acids. J lost 8 bases, V lost 8 bases, and 14 bases had no gene match.

The chain employs TRBV9 and TRBJ2-1; 10 bases line up with TRBD1. The ends lost 1 base at V and 10 bases at J; junction bases unmatched: 8. The CDR3 totals 15 residues. Germline CDR1 and CDR2: SGDLS and YYNGEE. Here the CDR3 reads CASSVLGQGVREQFF. CDR3 bases: TGTGCCAGCAGCGTATTAGGACAGGGGGTACGGGAGCAGTTCTTC.

The chain employs TRBV25-1 and TRBJ2-1; D is undetermined. The CDR3 is 13 amino acids. V was trimmed by 2 bases and J by 7 bases, leaving 9 bases between them. CDR1 MGHDK and CDR2 SYGVNS come from the germline V gene. The CDR3 DNA reads as TGTGCCAGCAGTGAAGAGGTGGGGAATGAGCAGTTCTTC. Translating it yields CASSEEVGNEQFF.

The chain employs TRBV19 and TRBJ1-2; perhaps TRBD1 as D (5 bases). The CDR3 sequence is 15 residues long. Trimming took 10 bases from V and 1 from J, leaving 19 bases between them. Germline CDR1 is LNHDA and CDR2 is SQIVND (reference sequence). The CDR3 sequence: CATRVTRDFNYGYTF. CDR3 in DNA: TGTGCCACCAGGGTCACCCGGGACTTTAACTATGGCTACACCTTC.

V is TRBV7-9 and J is TRBJ2-5, with D perhaps matching TRBD2 (6 bases). This CDR3 contains 14 residues. CDR1 SEHNR and CDR2 FQNEAQ come from the germline V gene (reference sequence). V was clipped by 1 base and J by 5 bases, with 11 bases between them. CDR3 coding DNA: TGTGCCAGCAGCTTAGTAGGGCTAGCGGAGACCCAGTACTTC. Protein product: CASSLVGLAETQYF.

The chain uses TRBV3-1 (or the pseudogene TRBV3-2) and TRBJ2-1; weak D call: TRBD1 (6 bases). Looked up from germline, CDR1 is LGHDT and CDR2 is YNNKEL (reference sequence). Trimming pared 1 base from V and 2 bases from J, leaving 9 bases between. The CDR3 contains 15 residues. CDR3 sequence (DNA): TGTGCCAGCAGCCAAGCCGGGACAACCTACAATGAGCAGTTCTTC. Translation gives CASSQAGTTYNEQFF.

The genes are TRBV2 and TRBJ2-2, with TRBD2 matching over 9 bases. Trimming took 5 bases from V and 4 from J; bases not matched to a gene: 5. CDR1 is SNHLY and CDR2 is FYNNEI in the germline V gene. This CDR3 contains 15 residues. CDR3 sequence: CASSPGTSFTGELFF. The CDR3 nucleotides are TGTGCCAGCAGTCCCGGGACTAGCTTCACCGGGGAGCTGTTTTTT. The entire variable domain, with the rest obtained from reference TRBV2 and TRBJ2-2, is as follows: EPEVTQTPSHQVTQMGQEVILRCVPISNHLYFYWYRQILGQKVEFLVSFYNNEISEKSEIFDDQFSVERPDGSNFTLKIRSTKLEDSAMYFCASSPGTSFTGELFFGEGSRLTVL.

This clone was observed a handful of times. The J gene is TRBJ2-2, the V gene TRBV12-3 or TRBV12-4; D remains unclear. This CDR3 region has 11 residues. V lost 3 bases, J lost 7 bases, and 3 bases lay in between. The CDR3 DNA follows: TGTGCCAGCAGTTTCTTCGGGGAGCTGTTTTTT. Its protein product is CASSFFGELFF.

The J gene is TRBJ1-2, the V gene TRBV5-1, with D unclear. CDR3 size: 14 residues. V lost 0 bases and J lost 8, with 14 bases in between. Germline lookup yields CDR1 SGHRS and CDR2 YFSETQ. The CDR3 reads CASSLAAASRGYTF. The CDR3, as DNA: TGCGCCAGCAGCTTGGCCGCAGCTTCTCGGGGCTACACCTTC.

This clone was observed a few times. The chain uses TRBV19 and TRBJ2-5, with D perhaps TRBD1 (6 bases). The germline gives CDR1 LNHDA, CDR2 SQIVND (reference sequence). Trimming left V 5 bases short and J 2 bases short, with 15 bases between. This CDR3 is 15 amino acids long. CDR3 DNA: TGTGCCAGTAGTGGGTCACAGGGCAGGCAAGAGACCCAGTACTTC. Translation: CASSGSQGRQETQYF.

V gene TRBV28 combines with J gene TRBJ1-2; D might be TRBD1 (6 bases). From germline, CDR1 is MDHEN and CDR2 SYDVKM. The CDR3 covers 15 residues. V was cut by 4 bases and J by 4 bases, with 16 bases left in between. The CDR3 sequence: CASSSSGAEGYGYTF. In DNA form, the CDR3 reads TGTGCCAGCAGTTCGTCAGGGGCGGAGGGCTATGGCTACACCTTC.

This clone has a single count. This chain joins TRBV7-3 and TRBJ2-5; D tentatively reads TRBD1 or TRBD2 (5 bases each). CDR1 and CDR2 from the germline V gene are SGHTA and FQGTGA. The CDR3 is 13 residues long. Trimming stripped 2 bases from V and 5 bases from J, with 9 bases between. The CDR3 DNA reads as TGTGCCAGCAGCTTATCGGGGCGGGAGACCCAGTACTTC. Its translation: CASSLSGRETQYF.

The chain links TRBV18 to TRBJ1-5; D is ambiguous. This CDR3 has 11 amino acids. Germline V gives CDR1 KGHSH, CDR2 LQKENI. The CDR3 DNA reads TGTGCATCCGGGGTGGATCAGCCCCAGCATTTT. As protein: CASGVDQPQHF.

This chain links TRBV19 with TRBJ2-2; D is unclear. The germline V and J ends were trimmed by 3 bases and 6 bases, with 5 bases remaining between them. The CDR3 covers 12 residues. CDR1 is LNHDA and CDR2 is SQIVND in the germline V gene (reference sequence). The CDR3 DNA reads TGTGCCAGTAGTATGCTCTCCGGGGAGCTGTTTTTT. This encodes CASSMLSGELFF.

V usage is TRBV21-1 and J usage is TRBJ2-3; the table assigns TRBD2, which was not confirmed against the DNA. TRBV21-1 is noted as a pseudogene. The CDR3 has 16 amino acids. The CDR3 DNA is TGTGCCAGCAGCAAAAGACTAGCGGGCGCTTCGGATACGCAGTATTTT. This translates into CASSKRLAGASDTQYF.

The rearrangement joins TRBV2 to TRBJ2-4; 8 bases are shared with TRBD2. This CDR3 spans 15 amino acids. The germline CDR1 and CDR2 sequences are SNHLY and FYNNEI. Losses at the gene ends were 6 bases for V and 9 bases for J; bases not matched to a gene: 13. The CDR3 region has the DNA TGTGCCAGCAGCGGAAGACGGGAGGGCCTAACCATTCAGTACTTC. It is translated as CASSGRREGLTIQYF.

This clone has more than one count but fewer than ten. The rearrangement uses TRBV6-6 and TRBJ1-2, with no clear D. Trimming took off 5 bases at V and 0 bases at J, with 16 bases between the two ends. The CDR3 is 16 residues long. Germline V CDR1 and CDR2: MNHNY, SVGAGI (reference sequence). In nucleotides, the CDR3 is TGTGCCAGCAGTAAAGGTCTACAGACCACTAACTATGGCTACACCTTC. Amino acid sequence: CASSKGLQTTNYGYTF.

The J gene is TRBJ2-5, the V gene TRBV27; D uncertain. Trimming took off 5 bases at V and 4 bases at J, with 11 bases between the two ends. Germline CDR1 is MNHEY and CDR2 is SMNVEV (reference sequence). This CDR3 spans 13 amino acids. The CDR3 coding sequence is TGTGCCAGCAGTCTCCGCCGGGTAGAGACCCAGTACTTC. Amino acids: CASSLRRVETQYF.

V and J are TRBV29-1 and TRBJ2-1; 8 nucleotides align to TRBD2. The V gene's germline CDR1 is SQVTM and CDR2 ANQGSEA. This CDR3 comprises 14 residues. The junction had 10 bases not matched to a gene; V was cut back by 4 bases and J by 8 bases. The CDR3 spells CSVAIAGRDHEQFF. In DNA, the CDR3 is TGCAGCGTTGCGATAGCCGGGAGGGACCATGAGCAGTTCTTC.

The V gene is TRBV7-9, the J gene TRBJ2-2; D is ambiguous. Trimming removed 5 bases from V and 6 bases from J, with 7 bases in between. Germline-derived CDR1 and CDR2 are SEHNR and FQNEAQ (reference sequence). CDR3 length: 12 amino acids. CDR3 DNA sequence: TGTGCCAGCAGCCTTCAATCCGGGGAGCTGTTTTTT. Amino acid sequence: CASSLQSGELFF.

The chain is built from TRBV9 and TRBJ1-1, with 8 bases identical to TRBD1. Trimming cost V 5 bases and J 7 bases; bases outside gene matches: 7. The CDR3 covers 13 residues. Looked up from germline, CDR1 is SGDLS and CDR2 is YYNGEE. CDR3 loop: CASRSQGAGEAFF. The CDR3 region has the DNA TGTGCCAGCAGGTCCCAGGGGGCGGGTGAAGCTTTCTTT. The entire variable domain, with the rest obtained from reference TRBV9 and TRBJ1-1, is as follows: DSGVTQTPKHLITATGQRVTLRCSPRSGDLSVYWYQQSLDQGLQFLIQYYNGEERAKGNILERFSAQQFPDLHSELNLSSLELGDSALYFCASRSQGAGEAFFGQGTRLTVV.

J is TRBJ2-7 and V is TRBV4-1; D not certain. The CDR3 contains 14 residues. V shed 3 bases and J shed 1 base, with 10 bases lying between them. CDR1 and CDR2 from the germline V gene are MGHRA and YSYEKL. The DNA for the CDR3 is TGCGCCAGCAGCCAGTACGACGGTTCCTACGAGCAGTACTTC. Protein sequence: CASSQYDGSYEQYF.

The CDR3 protein is CASSLTGTAGEGNTIYF. The CDR3 DNA reads as TGTGCCAGCAGCTTAACTGGGACGGCCGGTGAGGGAAACACCATATATTTT. This chain joins TRBV7-3 and TRBJ1-3; tentatively, D is TRBD1 (5 bases). Germline V gene lookup returns CDR1 SGHTA and CDR2 FQGTGA. V was trimmed by 0 bases and J by 4 bases, leaving 16 bases between them. The CDR3 has 17 residues.

The chain couples TRBV27 to TRBJ1-5; D is possibly TRBD1 (5 bases). The ends were cut back, 2 bases at V and 2 bases at J, with 10 bases in the middle. Germline V lookup: CDR1 MNHEY, CDR2 SMNVEV (reference sequence). The CDR3 loop spans 15 amino acids. CDR3 DNA: TGTGCCAGCAGTTTAGAGGGGCAGGGCAATCAGCCCCAGCATTTT. Protein: CASSLEGQGNQPQHF.

V is TRBV4-1 and J is TRBJ2-2; the D gene is possibly TRBD1 (6 bases). The V gene's germline CDR1 is MGHRA and CDR2 YSYEKL. V lost 3 bases, J lost 4 bases, and 24 bases lay in between. CDR3 size: 19 residues. The DNA for the CDR3 is TGCGCCAGCAGCCACACTACAAGAAGAGAACAGGGTCCCACCGGGGAGCTGTTTTTT. Protein sequence: CASSHTTRREQGPTGELFF.

CDR3 coding DNA: TGTGCCAGCAGCTTGGTGGGTGGACAGGGAAGGGGAGTTAATTCACCCCTCCACTTT. This gives the protein CASSLVGGQGRGVNSPLHF. V and J are TRBV5-6 and TRBJ1-6; 8 nucleotides agree with TRBD1. From germline, CDR1 is SGHDT and CDR2 YYEEEE. V shed 0 bases and J 6 bases; nucleotides not matched to a gene: 14. The CDR3 sequence is 19 residues long.

The chain carries TRBV5-8 and TRBJ2-3, with TRBD1 identical over 7 bases. Germline-derived CDR1 and CDR2 are SGHTS and YDEGEE. This CDR3 contains 14 residues. With V trimmed by 4 bases and J by 2 bases, 4 bases remained unmatched. CDR3 coding DNA: TGTGCCAGCAGCGGGGGACAGCTCACAGATACGCAGTATTTT. It encodes CASSGGQLTDTQYF.